The rows below give T cell receptor beta chains drawn from one sample of a study of blood T cell repertoires in COVID-19. Only in-frame clones appear in the TCRdb table, and some are missing; sequencing was by immunoSEQ multiplex PCR. The sample records approximately 260,000 clones, over 75% being singletons. The source material was peripheral blood. These TCRs come from a woman aged 40 to 50 who had recovered from COVID-19. Each CDR3 is given with its conserved first and last residue. The D gene is left open where the match is weak. Size values are once, few and many counts, or a class for expanded clones, and some rows have none.

abundance	v_gene	len	d_gene	j_gene	CDR3aa	CDR3nt
-	TRBV27	16	TRBD1	TRBJ2-7	CASSLRGGTGTYEQYF	TGTGCCAGCAGTTTAAGGGGAGGGACAGGGACCTACGAGCAGTACTTC
-	TRBV28	14	-	TRBJ1-2	CASSSIRVHYGYTF	TGTGCCAGCAGCTCCATCAGGGTTCACTATGGCTACACCTTC
once	TRBV11-3	16	TRBD2	TRBJ2-1	CASSSLIPAGANEQFF	TGTGCCAGCAGCTCTCTTATCCCTGCGGGAGCAAATGAGCAGTTCTTC
-	TRBV7-2	16	TRBD1	TRBJ1-6	CASSWALQGAASPLHF	TGTGCCAGCAGCTGGGCGCTACAGGGGGCGGCTTCACCCCTCCACTTT
once	TRBV4-1	13	-	TRBJ2-3	CASSQGSADTQYF	TGCGCCAGCAGCCAAGGTTCCGCAGATACGCAGTATTTT
-	TRBV15	18	TRBD2	TRBJ2-3	CATSRAGGWRGLSDTQYF	TGTGCCACCAGCAGAGCCGGTGGCTGGCGGGGGTTATCAGATACGCAGTATTTT
-	TRBV28	16	-	TRBJ2-7	CASTPSGGPRLYEQYF	TGTGCCAGCACACCCTCAGGAGGGCCTCGCCTTTACGAGCAGTACTTC
-	TRBV4-3	18	-	TRBJ2-2	CASSQATGALGGTRELFF	TGCGCCAGCAGCCAAGCGACCGGTGCGCTCGGGGGTACCCGGGAGCTGTTTTTT
once	TRBV30	15	TRBD1	TRBJ1-4	CAWSAIQGTNEKLFF	TGTGCCTGGAGTGCCATACAGGGGACTAATGAAAAACTGTTTTTT
-	TRBV18	14	TRBD1	TRBJ2-7	CASSPGTGNNEQYF	TGTGCCAGCTCACCGGGGACAGGGAATAACGAGCAGTACTTC
-	TRBV9	15	TRBD2	TRBJ2-1	CASSVSGSSYNEQFF	TGTGCCAGCAGCGTTAGCGGGAGCTCCTACAATGAGCAGTTCTTC
-	TRBV5-1	18	TRBD1	TRBJ2-3	CASSHPGQGAQTTDTQYF	TGCGCCAGCAGCCACCCGGGACAGGGAGCCCAGACCACAGATACGCAGTATTTT
-	TRBV2	13	TRBD1	TRBJ1-2	CASTTGTAYGYTF	TGTGCCAGCACTACCGGGACAGCCTATGGCTACACCTTC
-	TRBV7-9	13	-	TRBJ2-3	CASSPAGADTQYF	TGTGCCAGCAGCCCCGCGGGGGCGGATACGCAGTATTTT
-	TRBV6-2/TRBV6-3	13	TRBD1	TRBJ1-1	CASSLDRGTEAFF	TGTGCCAGCAGTTTGGACAGGGGCACTGAAGCTTTCTTT
-	TRBV5-1	14	-	TRBJ2-3	CASTGTPPTDTQYF	TGCGCCAGCACCGGGACACCCCCCACAGATACGCAGTATTTT
once	TRBV9	13	-	TRBJ2-7	CASSVSHLNEQYF	TGTGCCAGCAGCGTATCACATCTCAACGAGCAGTACTTC
-	TRBV19	14	-	TRBJ1-3	CASRKTGQGNTIYF	TGTGCCAGTAGGAAAACAGGGCAAGGAAACACCATATATTTT
-	TRBV29-1	12	-	TRBJ1-1	CSVEVNSPEAFF	TGCAGCGTTGAAGTAAACAGCCCTGAAGCTTTCTTT
once	TRBV7-2	13	TRBD1	TRBJ1-2	CASSLARGYGYTF	TGTGCCAGCAGCTTAGCCAGGGGGTATGGCTACACCTTC
-	TRBV6-1	16	TRBD2	TRBJ2-7	CASSESLAGGHGEQYF	TGTGCCAGCAGTGAGTCCCTAGCGGGGGGGCACGGCGAGCAGTACTTC
-	TRBV6-2/TRBV6-3	15	-	TRBJ1-4	CASSYSGATNEKLFF	TGTGCCAGCAGTTACTCCGGAGCAACTAATGAAAAACTGTTTTTT
-	TRBV29-1	16	TRBD1	TRBJ2-7	CSVEDPIGTGSYEQYF	TGCAGCGTTGAAGATCCTATCGGGACAGGGTCCTACGAGCAGTACTTC
-	TRBV4-3	16	TRBD1	TRBJ2-5	CASSQGTGITLETQYF	TGCGCCAGCAGCCAGGGGACAGGGATTACGCTAGAGACCCAGTACTTC
-	TRBV18	11	-	TRBJ2-7	CASSHSYEQYF	TGTGCCAGCTCTCATTCCTACGAGCAGTACTTC
-	TRBV2	15	-	TRBJ1-6	CASRPGQGTNSPLHF	TGTGCCAGCCGACCTGGTCAGGGGACAAATTCACCCCTCCACTTT
-	TRBV14	15	TRBD1	TRBJ2-7	CASSQDGTASYEQYF	TGTGCCAGCAGCCAAGACGGGACAGCATCCTACGAGCAGTACTTC
-	TRBV6-4	14	-	TRBJ2-1	CASSSPADYNEQFF	TGTGCCAGCAGTTCCCCGGCGGACTACAATGAGCAGTTCTTC